This T cell receptor beta chain was sequenced in a study of blood T cell repertoires in COVID-19. Study details: The United States, Italy and Spain were the sources of the acute and convalescent COVID-19 samples. PBMCs, B-cell-depleted T cells, or T cells provided the cDNA or gDNA that made up the material.

As originally analysed: Estimated nucleated cell counts came from reference gene primer amplification. Repertoires were generated with immunoSEQ multiplex PCR, while TCRdb's copy carries only in-frame clones and drops some. The V and J calls and clone size were taken over from that table, and D and trimming were inferred from the DNA. Of roughly 270,000 clones in the sample, approximately 91% were seen once. A note on this clone: The junction departs from germline at one end; a sequencing error may be responsible.

The TCR comes from a man between 18 and 35 years old with active or convalescent COVID-19. The sequencing input was peripheral blood.

This chain's CDR3 is CASSAGTSGQEPQYF. CDR3 in DNA: TGTGCCAGCAGCGCCGGGACTAGCGGACAAGAGCCCCAGTACTTC. The chain is built from TRBV7-3 and TRBJ2-5, with TRBD2 matching over 11 bases. CDR1 and CDR2 from the germline V gene are SGHTA and FQGTGA. The CDR3 covers 15 residues. Supplemented by reference TRBV7-3 and TRBJ2-5, the full variable domain reads GAGVSQTPSNKVTEKGKYVELRCDPISGHTALYWYRQSLGQGPEFLIYFQGTGAADDSGLPNDRFFAVRPEGSVSTLKIQRTERGDSAVYLCASSAGTSGQEPQYFGPGTRLLVL.